These 19 T cell receptor beta chains were sequenced from one sample in a study of cytomegalovirus exposure and HLA in healthy donors. Use of 60 Vbeta and 13 Jbeta primers characterized the PCR. Sequenced by immunoSEQ multiplex PCR; TCRdb stores in-frame clones only, minus some. The sample has around 100,000 clones. The sequenced material came from PBMCs. These receptors all come from a woman aged 30 to 39 in good health and CMV-seronegative.

The V and J genes are TRBV5-1 and TRBJ2-7; D is unresolved. CDR1 and CDR2 (germline): SGHRS, YFSETQ. The CDR3 totals 12 residues. V was pared by 4 bases and J by 2 bases, with 7 bases between. CDR3 coding DNA: TGCGCCAGCAGCGTCCCTGCCTACGAGCAGTACTTC. Translating gives CASSVPAYEQYF.

The DNA for the CDR3 is TGCGCCAGCAGCCGACCGGGACTAGCGGGTTACGAGCAGTACTTC. Encoded protein: CASSRPGLAGYEQYF. The V call is TRBV4-1, the J call TRBJ2-7, with 12 bases aligning to TRBD2. V lost 4 bases to trimming and J lost 4 bases; unmatched junction nucleotides: 5. The CDR3 runs 15 residues. Germline CDR1 reads MGHRA; CDR2 reads YSYEKL.

CDR3 bases: TGTGCCAGCAGTTGGGACAGGGAGGCAAGTGGCTACACCTTC. This gives the protein CASSWDREASGYTF. This chain connects TRBV2 to TRBJ1-2; TRBD1 aligns across 9 bases. J gave up 7 bases and V 5 bases, and 8 bases lay outside the gene matches. From germline, CDR1 is SNHLY and CDR2 FYNNEI. The CDR3 has 14 residues.

This sequence joins TRBV5-1 and TRBJ2-2; weak D call: TRBD1 (6 bases). The CDR3 has 16 residues. Germline-derived CDR1 and CDR2 are SGHRS and YFSETQ. V lost 1 base and J 3 bases, leaving 13 bases between the germline ends. CDR3 loop: CASSLSQGSYTGELFF. The CDR3 DNA sequence: TGCGCCAGCAGCTTGTCGCAGGGGTCCTACACCGGGGAGCTGTTTTTT.

The chain recombines TRBV27 with TRBJ1-1, with D perhaps TRBD1 (6 bases). The V gene's germline CDR1 is MNHEY and CDR2 SMNVEV (reference sequence). V was pared by 5 bases and J by 1 base, with 11 bases between. This CDR3 contains 14 residues. The CDR3 loop reads CASSLRGSNTEAFF. The CDR3 bases are TGTGCCAGCAGTCTCAGGGGATCGAACACTGAAGCTTTCTTT.

This CDR3 reads CASSPSQGLGGYTF. For the CDR3, the DNA is TGTGCCAGCTCACCGTCCCAGGGGCTGGGGGGCTACACCTTC. The J gene is TRBJ1-2, the V gene TRBV18, with a possible D match to TRBD1 (6 bases). Germline CDR1 and CDR2: KGHSH and LQKENI. The CDR3 contains 14 residues. V lost 3 bases and J lost 8, with 16 bases in between.

The chain links TRBV5-1 to TRBJ2-1; possible D gene TRBD2, 5 bases. The CDR3 contains 17 residues. Germline loops: CDR1 SGHRS, CDR2 YFSETQ. The ends were cut back, 4 bases at V and 0 bases at J, with 17 bases in the middle. CDR3 sequence: CASSQSLRGPSYNEQFF. DNA of the CDR3: TGCGCCAGCAGCCAGAGTTTAAGAGGGCCCTCCTACAATGAGCAGTTCTTC.

This sequence joins TRBV28 and TRBJ2-5; tentatively, D is TRBD2 (5 bases). CDR1 and CDR2 (germline): MDHEN, SYDVKM. The CDR3 loop spans 14 amino acids. Trimming removed 3 bases from V and 4 bases from J, with 12 bases in between. The CDR3 DNA follows: TGTGCCAGCAGTTTTTCAGGAAGCGGAGAGACCCAGTACTTC. It specifies CASSFSGSGETQYF.

This chain joins TRBV28 and TRBJ2-2; maybe TRBD1 (6 bases). CDR1 and CDR2 from the germline V gene are MDHEN and SYDVKM. V gave up 5 bases and J gave up 1 base, with 8 bases separating them. There are 14 residues in the CDR3. The CDR3, as DNA: TGTGCCAGCAGTCAGGGACAGAACACCGGGGAGCTGTTTTTT. It is translated as CASSQGQNTGELFF.

J is TRBJ2-7 and V is TRBV29-1; 8 bases map to TRBD1. J gave up 5 bases and V 3 bases, and 6 bases lay outside the gene matches. The CDR3 runs 13 residues. Per the germline V gene, CDR1 is SQVTM and CDR2 is ANQGSEA. CDR3 coding DNA: TGCAGCGTTGATGCAGGACAGGGAAACGAGCAGTACTTC. This encodes CSVDAGQGNEQYF.

J is TRBJ2-3 and V is TRBV6-6; tentative D call: TRBD1 (6 bases). The germline CDR1 and CDR2 sequences are MNHNY and SVGAGI (reference sequence). This CDR3 is 13 amino acids long. V was pared by 5 bases and J by 7 bases, with 13 bases between. CDR3: CASSPMDSNTQYF. The CDR3 DNA reads TGTGCCAGCAGTCCCATGGACAGTAATACGCAGTATTTT.

The chain carries TRBV6-4 and TRBJ2-1; 13 bases agree with TRBD2. The J segment lost 7 bases and the V segment lost 3 bases, leaving 3 bases of the junction unmatched. Germline V gives CDR1 MRHNA, CDR2 SNTAGT. The CDR3 runs to 15 residues. The CDR3 DNA reads TGTGCCAGCAGTGATACTAGCGGGGGGGCTAATGAGCAGTTCTTC. Translating gives CASSDTSGGANEQFF.

The V gene is TRBV28, the J gene TRBJ1-4, with 9 bases lining up with TRBD1. The CDR3 runs to 19 residues. J gave up 0 bases and V 0 bases, and 8 bases lay outside the gene matches. Per the germline V gene, CDR1 is MDHEN and CDR2 is SYDVKM. CDR3 sequence reads: CASSLWGTQGATTNEKLFF. CDR3 nucleotide sequence: TGTGCCAGCAGTTTATGGGGGACACAGGGGGCGACAACTAATGAAAAACTGTTTTTT.

The CDR3 region is CASSPTSGGQEKLFF. For the CDR3, the DNA is TGCGCCAGCAGCCCGACCTCAGGGGGCCAGGAAAAACTGTTTTTT. The chain carries TRBV5-1 and TRBJ1-4; 8 nucleotides line up with TRBD1. V lost 4 bases, J lost 8 bases, and 10 bases stayed unmatched. The CDR3 runs 15 residues. CDR1 SGHRS and CDR2 YFSETQ come from the germline V gene.

The CDR3 DNA follows: TGTGCCAGCAGTTTAAGAGGGCGTGCCTACGAGCAGTACTTC. This codes for CASSLRGRAYEQYF. The gene calls are TRBV28 and TRBJ2-7; a weak D match, TRBD2 (5 bases). V was shortened by 2 bases and J by 2 bases, with 10 bases between the two germline ends. The CDR3 loop spans 14 amino acids. The germline gives CDR1 MDHEN, CDR2 SYDVKM.

The genes are TRBV28 and TRBJ1-5, with D perhaps TRBD1 (6 bases). Trimming left V 3 bases short and J 4 bases short, with 13 bases between. Germline V gene sequence: CDR1 MDHEN, CDR2 SYDVKM. The CDR3 contains 15 residues. This chain's CDR3 is CASSFSQGWNQPQHF. The CDR3 coding sequence is TGTGCCAGCAGTTTTTCACAGGGTTGGAATCAGCCCCAGCATTTT.

As regards this clone: Other DNA sequences from this sample encode an identical CDR3 as well. The rearrangement links TRBV5-4 to TRBJ1-1, with 8 bases matching TRBD1. The CDR3 covers 15 residues. CDR1 is SGHNT and CDR2 is YYREEE in the germline V gene (reference sequence). V lost 5 bases to trimming and J lost 3 bases; unmatched junction nucleotides: 9. The chain's CDR3 is CASSQGTGRHTEAFF. CDR3 in DNA: TGTGCCAGCAGTCAAGGGACAGGTCGGCACACTGAAGCTTTCTTT. Combining the CDR3 with reference TRBV5-4 and TRBJ1-1 gives the whole variable domain ETGVTQSPTHLIKTRGQQVTLRCSSQSGHNTVSWYQQALGQGPQFIFQYYREEENGRGNFPPRFSGLQFPNYSSELNVNALELDDSALYLCASSQGTGRHTEAFFGQGTRLTVV.

This sequence joins TRBV11-2 and TRBJ2-1, with TRBD2 matching over 8 bases. Trimming took 5 bases from V and 3 from J; bases not matched to a gene: 9. CDR1 is SGHAT and CDR2 is FQNNGV in the germline V gene. The CDR3 length is 16 residues. CDR3 DNA sequence: TGTGCCAGCAGCAATCAGCCCAGCGGGAGCTACAATGAGCAGTTCTTC. Amino acids: CASSNQPSGSYNEQFF.

The rearrangement uses TRBV19 and TRBJ1-2; no definite D call. The CDR3 is made up of 14 amino acids. Germline assignment: CDR1 LNHDA and CDR2 SQIVND (reference sequence). Deletions cut 3 bases from V and 5 bases from J, with 13 bases between. CDR3 bases: TGTGCCAGTAGTATTCAGGTGGCAGAGTATGGCTACACCTTC. This codes for CASSIQVAEYGYTF.